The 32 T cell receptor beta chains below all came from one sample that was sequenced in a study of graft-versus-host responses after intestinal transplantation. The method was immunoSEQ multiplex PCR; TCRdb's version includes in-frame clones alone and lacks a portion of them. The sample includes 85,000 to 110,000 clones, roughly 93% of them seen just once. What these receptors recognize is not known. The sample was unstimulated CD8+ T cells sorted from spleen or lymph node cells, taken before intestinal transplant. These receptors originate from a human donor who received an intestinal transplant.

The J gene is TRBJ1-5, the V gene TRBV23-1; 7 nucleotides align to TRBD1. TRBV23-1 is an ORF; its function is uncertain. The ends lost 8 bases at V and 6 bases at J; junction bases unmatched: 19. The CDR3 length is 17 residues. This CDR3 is CASPRRFDREHSQPQHF. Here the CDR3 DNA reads TGCGCCAGCCCACGGAGGTTTGACAGGGAACATAGTCAGCCCCAGCATTTT.

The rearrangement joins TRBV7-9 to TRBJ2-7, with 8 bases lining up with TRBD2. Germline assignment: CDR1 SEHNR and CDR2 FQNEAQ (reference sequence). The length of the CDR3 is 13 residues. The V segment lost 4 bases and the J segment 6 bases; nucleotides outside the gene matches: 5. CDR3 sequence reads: CASSSGGAFEQYF. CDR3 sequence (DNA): TGTGCCAGCAGCTCCGGGGGGGCCTTCGAGCAGTACTTC. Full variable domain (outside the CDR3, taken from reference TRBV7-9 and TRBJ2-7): DTGVSQNPRHKITKRGQNVTFRCDPISEHNRLYWYRQTLGQGPEFLTYFQNEAQLEKSRLLSDRFSAERPKGSFSTLEIQRTEQGDSAMYLCASSSGGAFEQYFGPGTRLTVT.

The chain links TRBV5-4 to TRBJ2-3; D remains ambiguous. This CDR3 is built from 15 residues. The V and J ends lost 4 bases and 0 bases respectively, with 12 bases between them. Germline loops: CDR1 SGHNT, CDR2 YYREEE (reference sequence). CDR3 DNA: TGTGCCAGCAGCCGTTTTATAGAAAGCACAGATACGCAGTATTTT. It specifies CASSRFIESTDTQYF.

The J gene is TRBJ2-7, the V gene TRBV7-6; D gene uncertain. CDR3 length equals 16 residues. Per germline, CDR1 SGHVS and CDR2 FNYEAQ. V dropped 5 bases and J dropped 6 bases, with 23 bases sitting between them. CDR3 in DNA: TGTGCCAGCAGCCCTCGACCGCGTGGGTTATGGGGCGAGCAGTACTTC. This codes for CASSPRPRGLWGEQYF.

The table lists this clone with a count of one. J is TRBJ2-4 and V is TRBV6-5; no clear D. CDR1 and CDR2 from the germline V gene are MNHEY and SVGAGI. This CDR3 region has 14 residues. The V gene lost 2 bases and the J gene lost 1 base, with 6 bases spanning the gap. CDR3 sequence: CASSYQGAKNIQYF. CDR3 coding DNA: TGTGCCAGCAGTTACCAAGGGGCCAAAAACATTCAGTACTTC.

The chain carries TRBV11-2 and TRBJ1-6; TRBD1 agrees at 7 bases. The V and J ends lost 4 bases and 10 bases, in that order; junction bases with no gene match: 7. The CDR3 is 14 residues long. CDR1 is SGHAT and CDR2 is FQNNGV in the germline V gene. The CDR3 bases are TGTGCCAGCAGCTCCCGGACAGGAGCCTCACCCCTCCACTTT. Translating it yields CASSSRTGASPLHF.

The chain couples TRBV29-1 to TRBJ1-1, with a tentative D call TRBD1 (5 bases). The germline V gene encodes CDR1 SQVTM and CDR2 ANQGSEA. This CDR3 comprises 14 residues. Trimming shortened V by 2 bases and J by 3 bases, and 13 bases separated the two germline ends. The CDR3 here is CSVETWTGDTEAFF. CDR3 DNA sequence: TGCAGCGTTGAAACCTGGACGGGGGACACTGAAGCTTTCTTT.

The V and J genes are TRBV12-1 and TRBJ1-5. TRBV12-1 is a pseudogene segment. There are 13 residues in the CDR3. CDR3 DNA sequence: TGTGCCAGCATAGCAGGACCCAATCAGCCCCAGCATTTT. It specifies CASIAGPNQPQHF.

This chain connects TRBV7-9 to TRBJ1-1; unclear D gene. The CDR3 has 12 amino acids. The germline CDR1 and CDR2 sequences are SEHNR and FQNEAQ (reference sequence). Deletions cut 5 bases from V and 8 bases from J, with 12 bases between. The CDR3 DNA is TGTGCCAGCAGCCCTAGGGATATCGAAGCTTTCTTT. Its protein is CASSPRDIEAFF.

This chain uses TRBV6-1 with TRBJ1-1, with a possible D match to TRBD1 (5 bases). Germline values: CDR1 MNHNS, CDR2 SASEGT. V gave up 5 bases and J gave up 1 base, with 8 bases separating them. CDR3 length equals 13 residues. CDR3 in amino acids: CASSIGQNTEAFF. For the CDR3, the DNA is TGTGCCAGCAGTATTGGACAGAACACTGAAGCTTTCTTT.

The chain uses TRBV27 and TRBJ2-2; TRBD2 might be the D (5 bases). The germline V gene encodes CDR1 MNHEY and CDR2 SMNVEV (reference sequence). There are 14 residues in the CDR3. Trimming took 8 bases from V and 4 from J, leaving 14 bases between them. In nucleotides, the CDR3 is TGTGCCAGCCGCAGCGGCGACTCCACCGGGGAGCTGTTTTTT. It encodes CASRSGDSTGELFF.

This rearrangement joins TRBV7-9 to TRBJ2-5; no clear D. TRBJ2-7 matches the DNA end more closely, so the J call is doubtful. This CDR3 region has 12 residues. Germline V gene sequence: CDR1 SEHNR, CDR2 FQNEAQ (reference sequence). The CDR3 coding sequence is TGTGCCAGCAGCCTAGGGTTGGCCGAGCAGTACTTC. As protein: CASSLGLAEQYF.

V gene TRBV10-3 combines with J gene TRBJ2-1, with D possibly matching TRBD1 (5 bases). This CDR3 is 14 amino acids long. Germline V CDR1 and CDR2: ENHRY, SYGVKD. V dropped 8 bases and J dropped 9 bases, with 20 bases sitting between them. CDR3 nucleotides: TGTGCCATCGCAATCAGGGCCTTCCCTGGTGAGCAGTTCTTC. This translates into CAIAIRAFPGEQFF.

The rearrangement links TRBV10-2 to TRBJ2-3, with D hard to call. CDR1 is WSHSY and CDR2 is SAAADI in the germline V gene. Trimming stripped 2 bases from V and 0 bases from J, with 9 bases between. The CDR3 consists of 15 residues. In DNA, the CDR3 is TGCGCCAGCAGTGAGGCATCGGCTAGCACAGATACGCAGTATTTT. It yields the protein CASSEASASTDTQYF.

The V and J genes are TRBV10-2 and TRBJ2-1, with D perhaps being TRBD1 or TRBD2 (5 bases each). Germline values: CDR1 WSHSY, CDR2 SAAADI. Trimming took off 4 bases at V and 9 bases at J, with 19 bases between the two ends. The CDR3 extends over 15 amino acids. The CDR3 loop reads CASSVRDLGISEQFF. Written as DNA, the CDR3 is TGCGCCAGCAGTGTCCGGGACCTGGGGATAAGTGAGCAGTTCTTC.

This CDR3 reads CASSPRGGAGANVLTF. CDR3 coding DNA: TGTGCCAGCAGCCCCCGCGGAGGCGCTGGGGCCAACGTCCTGACTTTC. The genes are TRBV11-3 and TRBJ2-6, with D maybe TRBD2 (5 bases). Germline V gene lookup returns CDR1 SGHNT and CDR2 YENEEA. The length of the CDR3 is 16 residues. The V gene lost 5 bases and the J gene lost 2 bases, with 13 bases spanning the gap.

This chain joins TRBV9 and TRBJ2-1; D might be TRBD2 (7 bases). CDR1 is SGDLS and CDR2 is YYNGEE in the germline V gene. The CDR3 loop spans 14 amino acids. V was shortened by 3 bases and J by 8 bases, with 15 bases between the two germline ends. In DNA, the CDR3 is TGTGCCAGCAGCGAGAGGGGGGGGGCCTATGAGCAGTTCTTC. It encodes CASSERGGAYEQFF.

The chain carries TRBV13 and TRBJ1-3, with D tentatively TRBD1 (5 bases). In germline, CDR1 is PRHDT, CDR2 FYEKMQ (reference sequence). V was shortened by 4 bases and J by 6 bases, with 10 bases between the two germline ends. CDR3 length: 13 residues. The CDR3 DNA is TGTGCCAGCAGCTCACCCGGGACAAACACCATATATTTT. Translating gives CASSSPGTNTIYF.

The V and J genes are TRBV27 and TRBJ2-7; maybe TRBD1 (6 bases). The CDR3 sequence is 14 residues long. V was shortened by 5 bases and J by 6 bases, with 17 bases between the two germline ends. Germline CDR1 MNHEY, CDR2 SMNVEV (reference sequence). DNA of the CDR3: TGTGCCAGCAGTCTCCGGACAGCCGGCGGCGAGCAGTACTTC. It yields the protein CASSLRTAGGEQYF.

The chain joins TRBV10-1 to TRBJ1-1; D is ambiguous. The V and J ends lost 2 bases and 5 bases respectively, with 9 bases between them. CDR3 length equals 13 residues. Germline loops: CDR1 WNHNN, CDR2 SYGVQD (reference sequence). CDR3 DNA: TGCGCCAGCAGTGAGGGGCAGGTTACTGAAGCTTTCTTT. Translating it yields CASSEGQVTEAFF.

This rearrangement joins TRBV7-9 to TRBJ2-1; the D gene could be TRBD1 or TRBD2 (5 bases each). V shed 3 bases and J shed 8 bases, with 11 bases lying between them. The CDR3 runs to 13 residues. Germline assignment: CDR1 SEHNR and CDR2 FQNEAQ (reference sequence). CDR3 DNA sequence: TGTGCCAGCAGCTTCGGGACCCCGGATGAGCAGTTCTTC. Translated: CASSFGTPDEQFF. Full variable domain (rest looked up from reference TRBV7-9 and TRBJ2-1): DTGVSQNPRHKITKRGQNVTFRCDPISEHNRLYWYRQTLGQGPEFLTYFQNEAQLEKSRLLSDRFSAERPKGSFSTLEIQRTEQGDSAMYLCASSFGTPDEQFFGPGTRLTVL.

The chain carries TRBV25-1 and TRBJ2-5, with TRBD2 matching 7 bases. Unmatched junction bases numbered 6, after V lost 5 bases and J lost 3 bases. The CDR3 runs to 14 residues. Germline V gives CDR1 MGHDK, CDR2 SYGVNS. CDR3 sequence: CASSHGLVKETQYF. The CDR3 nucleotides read TGTGCCAGCAGTCACGGACTAGTAAAAGAGACCCAGTACTTC.

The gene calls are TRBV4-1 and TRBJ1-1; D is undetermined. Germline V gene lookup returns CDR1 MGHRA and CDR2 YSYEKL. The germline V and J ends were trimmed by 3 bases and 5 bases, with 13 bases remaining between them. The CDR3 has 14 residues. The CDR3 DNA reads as TGCGCCAGCAGCCATGCGTCCGACGGGACTGAAGCTTTCTTT. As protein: CASSHASDGTEAFF.

The CDR3 region is CASSYGPNYEQYF. The CDR3 DNA follows: TGTGCCAGCAGTTACGGGCCGAACTACGAGCAGTACTTC. The gene calls are TRBV6-5 and TRBJ2-7; D is ambiguous. The CDR3 sequence is 13 residues long. The V end was cut by 2 bases, the J end by 3 bases, with 8 bases between. The germline V gene has CDR1 MNHEY and CDR2 SVGAGI.

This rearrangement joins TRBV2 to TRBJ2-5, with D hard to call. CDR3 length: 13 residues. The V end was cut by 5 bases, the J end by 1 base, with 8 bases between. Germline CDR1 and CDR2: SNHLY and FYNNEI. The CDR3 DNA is TGTGCCAGCAGTATTCCAGCCCAAGAGACCCAGTACTTC. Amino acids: CASSIPAQETQYF.

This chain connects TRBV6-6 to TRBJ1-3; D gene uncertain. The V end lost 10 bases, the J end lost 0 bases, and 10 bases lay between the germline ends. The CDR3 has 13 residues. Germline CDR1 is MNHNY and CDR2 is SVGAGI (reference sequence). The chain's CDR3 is CAITPDSGNTIYF. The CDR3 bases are TGTGCCATCACCCCAGACTCTGGAAACACCATATATTTT.

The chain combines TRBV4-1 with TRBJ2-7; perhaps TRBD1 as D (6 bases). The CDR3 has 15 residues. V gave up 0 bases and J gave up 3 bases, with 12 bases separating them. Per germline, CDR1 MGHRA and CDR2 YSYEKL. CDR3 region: CASSQEETGHYEQYF. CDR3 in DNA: TGCGCCAGCAGCCAAGAAGAGACAGGCCACTACGAGCAGTACTTC.

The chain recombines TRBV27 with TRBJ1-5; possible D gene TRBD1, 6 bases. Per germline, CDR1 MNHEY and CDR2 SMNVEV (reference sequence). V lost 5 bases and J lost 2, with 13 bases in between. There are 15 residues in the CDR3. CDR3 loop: CASSPGDLGNQPQHF. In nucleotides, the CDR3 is TGTGCCAGCAGTCCAGGGGATTTAGGCAATCAGCCCCAGCATTTT.

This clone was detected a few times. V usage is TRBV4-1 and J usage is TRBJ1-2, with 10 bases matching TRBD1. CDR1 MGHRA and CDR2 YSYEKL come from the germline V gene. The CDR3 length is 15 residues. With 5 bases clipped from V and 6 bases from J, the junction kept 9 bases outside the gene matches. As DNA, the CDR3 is TGCGCCAGCAGCAAAACCGGGACAGGGGACCATGGCTACACCTTC. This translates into CASSKTGTGDHGYTF.

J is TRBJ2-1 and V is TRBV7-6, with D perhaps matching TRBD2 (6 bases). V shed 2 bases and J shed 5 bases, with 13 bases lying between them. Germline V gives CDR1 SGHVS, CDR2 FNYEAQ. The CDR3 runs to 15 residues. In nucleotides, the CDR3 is TGTGCCAGCAGCTTAAGACGGGGGAGAGACAATGAGCAGTTCTTC. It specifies CASSLRRGRDNEQFF.

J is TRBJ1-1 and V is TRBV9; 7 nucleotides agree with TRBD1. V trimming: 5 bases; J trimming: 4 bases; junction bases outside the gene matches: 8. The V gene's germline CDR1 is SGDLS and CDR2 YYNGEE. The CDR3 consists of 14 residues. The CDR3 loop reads CASSLTGEVTEAFF. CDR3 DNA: TGTGCCAGCAGTTTAACAGGGGAGGTCACTGAAGCTTTCTTT.

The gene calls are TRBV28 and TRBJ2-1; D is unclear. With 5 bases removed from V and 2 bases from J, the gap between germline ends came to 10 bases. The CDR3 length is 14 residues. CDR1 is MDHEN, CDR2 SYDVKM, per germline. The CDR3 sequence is CASSRDVTYNEQFF. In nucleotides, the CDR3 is TGTGCCAGCAGTAGAGACGTAACCTACAATGAGCAGTTCTTC.